A single sample is the source of the 19 T cell receptor beta chains below, sequenced in a study of blood T cell repertoires in COVID-19. The method was immunoSEQ multiplex PCR; TCRdb's version includes in-frame clones alone and lacks a portion of them. The data show 270,000 or so clones, around 90% seen once. Sequenced input: peripheral blood. These receptors were taken from a woman aged 55-69 years with COVID-19, enrolled during active disease.

The gene calls are TRBV7-9 and TRBJ1-1; perhaps TRBD1 as D (6 bases). CDR1 is SEHNR and CDR2 is FQNEAQ in the germline V gene (reference sequence). With 1 base removed from V and 7 bases from J, the gap between germline ends came to 16 bases. The CDR3 totals 15 residues. CDR3 DNA: TGTGCCAGCAGCTTAGTTGGCAGGGGACGGGTTGAAGCTTTCTTT. This codes for CASSLVGRGRVEAFF. Full variable domain (remainder filled in from reference TRBV7-9 and TRBJ1-1): DTGVSQNPRHKITKRGQNVTFRCDPISEHNRLYWYRQTLGQGPEFLTYFQNEAQLEKSRLLSDRFSAERPKGSFSTLEIQRTEQGDSAMYLCASSLVGRGRVEAFFGQGTRLTVV.

This clone was detected only once. The chain carries TRBV19 and TRBJ1-1; no clear D gene. The V gene's germline CDR1 is LNHDA and CDR2 SQIVND (reference sequence). Trimming removed 3 bases from V and 0 bases from J, with 20 bases in between. The CDR3 extends over 18 amino acids. Here the CDR3 reads CASSIWGMEGGMNTEAFF. The DNA for the CDR3 is TGTGCCAGTAGTATTTGGGGTATGGAGGGCGGAATGAACACTGAAGCTTTCTTT.

This chain joins TRBV7-9 and TRBJ2-7; D not certain. With 1 base removed from V and 9 bases from J, the gap between germline ends came to 13 bases. The CDR3 is made up of 13 amino acids. Per germline, CDR1 SEHNR and CDR2 FQNEAQ (reference sequence). Here the CDR3 reads CASSLDGFSGQYF. The DNA for the CDR3 is TGTGCCAGCAGCTTAGACGGCTTTTCGGGGCAGTACTTC. Supplemented by reference TRBV7-9 and TRBJ2-7, the full variable domain reads DTGVSQNPRHKITKRGQNVTFRCDPISEHNRLYWYRQTLGQGPEFLTYFQNEAQLEKSRLLSDRFSAERPKGSFSTLEIQRTEQGDSAMYLCASSLDGFSGQYFGPGTRLTVT.

V and J are TRBV5-1 and TRBJ2-2, with D tentatively TRBD1 (5 bases). This CDR3 spans 15 amino acids. Trimming pared 7 bases from V and 3 bases from J, leaving 16 bases between. Germline CDR1 SGHRS, CDR2 YFSETQ. Here the CDR3 DNA reads TGCGCCAGCCCGGTAACAGGAAGGGACACCGGGGAGCTGTTTTTT. Translation: CASPVTGRDTGELFF.

V usage is TRBV7-2 and J usage is TRBJ1-2; possibly TRBD1 for D (6 bases). The CDR3 totals 14 residues. Trimming took off 4 bases at V and 5 bases at J, with 14 bases between the two ends. Germline CDR1 is SGHTA and CDR2 is FQGNSA. CDR3 loop: CASSSRKGEYGYTF. In DNA, the CDR3 is TGTGCCAGCAGCTCAAGGAAGGGGGAGTATGGCTACACCTTC.

The CDR3 DNA follows: TGTGCCAGCTCACCAGGGCGGGCGAACACTGAAGCTTTCTTT. It translates to CASSPGRANTEAFF. The chain uses TRBV18 and TRBJ1-1; no clear D gene. CDR1 KGHSH and CDR2 LQKENI come from the germline V gene. This CDR3 has 14 amino acids. V lost 2 bases and J lost 1, with 8 bases in between.

The gene calls are TRBV3-1 (or the pseudogene TRBV3-2) and TRBJ1-1, with D perhaps TRBD1 (5 bases). This CDR3 has 17 residues. CDR1 is LGHDT and CDR2 is YNNKEL in the germline V gene (reference sequence). The ends were cut back, 0 bases at V and 3 bases at J, with 17 bases in the middle. CDR3 nucleotide sequence: TGTGCCAGCAGCCAAGAACAACAGGATTCGGGTGACACTGAAGCTTTCTTT. Translated: CASSQEQQDSGDTEAFF.

V gene TRBV5-1 combines with J gene TRBJ2-5, with D unclear. The CDR3 is made up of 15 amino acids. V was clipped by 0 bases and J by 2 bases, with 11 bases between them. Germline loops: CDR1 SGHRS, CDR2 YFSETQ. The CDR3 loop is CASSLGHQRQETQYF. CDR3 in DNA: TGCGCCAGCAGCTTGGGACACCAACGACAAGAGACCCAGTACTTC. The variable domain in full, with the rest retrieved from reference TRBV5-1 and TRBJ2-5, is KAGVTQTPRYLIKTRGQQVTLSCSPISGHRSVSWYQQTPGQGLQFLFEYFSETQRNKGNFPGRFSGRQFSNSRSEMNVSTLELGDSALYLCASSLGHQRQETQYFGPGTRLLVL.

This clone was detected ten times or more. The chain uses TRBV6-2 or TRBV6-3 and TRBJ2-1; D possibly corresponds to TRBD2 (6 bases). This CDR3 has 17 amino acids. The germline V and J ends were trimmed by 0 bases and 0 bases, with 12 bases remaining between them. The germline V gene has CDR1 MNHEY and CDR2 SVGEGT. The DNA of the CDR3 is TGTGCCAGCAGTTACTCCGCGGGTAGCGGCTCCTACAATGAGCAGTTCTTC. This sequence encodes CASSYSAGSGSYNEQFF.

This clone was observed a handful of times. CDR3 loop: CASRAGFTGELFF. CDR3 in DNA: TGTGCCAGCAGGGCGGGGTTCACCGGGGAGCTGTTTTTT. This chain joins TRBV2 and TRBJ2-2; D possibly corresponds to TRBD2 (6 bases). Germline-derived CDR1 and CDR2 are SNHLY and FYNNEI. Trimming stripped 6 bases from V and 4 bases from J, with 9 bases between. The CDR3 contains 13 residues.

V usage is TRBV9 and J usage is TRBJ1-5; 7 positions match TRBD1. Germline-derived CDR1 and CDR2 are SGDLS and YYNGEE. The trim removed 2 bases at V and 0 bases at J, leaving 11 bases unmatched. This CDR3 region has 18 residues. The CDR3 region is CASSVWTGTSISNQPQHF. The CDR3 DNA sequence: TGTGCCAGCAGCGTGTGGACAGGTACTTCTATTAGCAATCAGCCCCAGCATTTT.

This chain links TRBV15 with TRBJ2-1, with a tentative D call TRBD2 (6 bases). This CDR3 comprises 20 residues. With 0 bases removed from V and 0 bases from J, the gap between germline ends came to 21 bases. Germline V lookup: CDR1 LNHNV, CDR2 YYDKDF (reference sequence). CDR3 amino acids: CATSRDFFGGVRGSYNEQFF. In DNA, the CDR3 is TGTGCCACCAGCAGAGATTTTTTTGGCGGGGTTAGAGGCTCCTACAATGAGCAGTTCTTC.

V usage is TRBV23-1 and J usage is TRBJ1-2; 7 positions agree with TRBD1. TRBV23-1 is an open reading frame whose function is uncertain. V was pared by 10 bases and J by 6 bases, with 14 bases of the junction left unmatched. This CDR3 has 14 residues. CDR3 nucleotides: TGCGCCACCGACCCGACAGGGAACTTGGATGGCTACACCTTC. This gives the protein CATDPTGNLDGYTF.

The V call is TRBV7-2, the J call TRBJ2-3; the D gene is possibly TRBD1 (6 bases). V shed 5 bases and J shed 1 base, with 19 bases lying between them. The V gene's germline CDR1 is SGHTA and CDR2 FQGNSA. CDR3 length equals 17 residues. CDR3 loop: CASSKEAGVGGTDTQYF. The CDR3 DNA reads TGTGCCAGCAGCAAGGAGGCAGGGGTTGGGGGCACAGATACGCAGTATTTT.

The V call is TRBV12-3 or TRBV12-4, the J call TRBJ1-1; D is unresolved. V shed 7 bases and J shed 10 bases, with 13 bases lying between them. This CDR3 has 11 amino acids. The CDR3 loop reads CASTADGGAFF. The CDR3, as DNA: TGTGCCAGCACCGCCGACGGAGGAGCTTTCTTT.

V usage is TRBV7-9 and J usage is TRBJ1-1; perhaps TRBD1 as D (6 bases). Deletions cut 7 bases from V and 5 bases from J, with 17 bases between. Germline V CDR1 and CDR2: SEHNR, FQNEAQ (reference sequence). This CDR3 has 14 residues. The CDR3 DNA is TGTGCCAGCAACCAGGGGCCACCGGGGACTGAAGCTTTCTTT. This sequence encodes CASNQGPPGTEAFF. The variable domain in full, completed from reference TRBV7-9 and TRBJ1-1, reads DTGVSQNPRHKITKRGQNVTFRCDPISEHNRLYWYRQTLGQGPEFLTYFQNEAQLEKSRLLSDRFSAERPKGSFSTLEIQRTEQGDSAMYLCASNQGPPGTEAFFGQGTRLTVV.

The rearrangement links TRBV3-1 (or the pseudogene TRBV3-2) to TRBJ1-1, with D possibly being TRBD1 (6 bases). V lost 3 bases and J lost 10, with 21 bases in between. CDR1 is LGHDT, CDR2 YNNKEL, per germline (reference sequence). This CDR3 spans 15 amino acids. This CDR3 is CASSQARTGIPGAFF. The CDR3 region has the DNA TGTGCCAGCAGCCAGGCCCGTACAGGGATTCCAGGAGCTTTCTTT.

The chain joins TRBV5-1 to TRBJ1-2, with D perhaps TRBD1 (6 bases). The V end lost 6 bases, the J end lost 0 bases, and 12 bases lay between the germline ends. This CDR3 spans 14 amino acids. Germline V gene sequence: CDR1 SGHRS, CDR2 YFSETQ. The CDR3, as DNA: TGCGCCAGCAAGACAGGCCCTACTAACTATGGCTACACCTTC. It yields the protein CASKTGPTNYGYTF.

The rearrangement links TRBV24-1 to TRBJ2-1; TRBD1 matches 8 bases. The CDR3 runs 16 residues. Germline V gives CDR1 KGHDR, CDR2 SFDVKD. J gave up 5 bases and V 4 bases, and 9 bases lay outside the gene matches. The CDR3 nucleotides read TGTGCCACCAGTGACCCCCGACAGGGGCCCAACAATGAGCAGTTCTTC. Its protein product is CATSDPRQGPNNEQFF.